What follows are 14 T cell receptor beta chains derived from one specimen sequenced in a study of CD4+ T cells in melanoma. Assay used: immunoSEQ multiplex PCR; TCRdb lists only in-frame clones, some missing. The data hold fewer than 150,000 clones, with nearly 95% observed a single time. These receptors originate from a human donor with melanoma.

In DNA form, the CDR3 reads TGTGCCATCAGACTTCAAGCGGGGGCGACAGATACGCAGTATTTT. Protein sequence: CAIRLQAGATDTQYF. The chain is built from TRBV10-3 and TRBJ2-3; 8 bases align to TRBD2. V lost 6 bases to trimming and J lost 3 bases; unmatched junction nucleotides: 8. The CDR3 spans 15 residues. Germline CDR1 ENHRY, CDR2 SYGVKD.

The genes are TRBV10-1 and TRBJ2-1; the D is unclear. The CDR3 is 15 amino acids. Trimming took 7 bases from V and 4 from J, leaving 17 bases between them. Per the germline V gene, CDR1 is WNHNN and CDR2 is SYGVQD (reference sequence). The CDR3 bases are TGCGCCAGCACGACTCCCCAAGGACCATACAATGAGCAGTTCTTC. Encoded protein: CASTTPQGPYNEQFF.

The genes are TRBV28 and TRBJ1-2, with 11 bases fitting TRBD1. V trimming: 6 bases; J trimming: 14 bases; junction bases outside the gene matches: 11. Germline V CDR1 and CDR2: MDHEN, SYDVKM. This CDR3 region has 13 residues. The CDR3 loop reads CASSLPGQGGSTF. The DNA of the CDR3 is TGTGCCAGCAGCCTGCCGGGACAGGGGGGAAGTACCTTC.

The chain uses TRBV10-1 and TRBJ2-5, with D maybe TRBD2 (6 bases). Near its end, the DNA agrees better with TRBJ2-7, so the J call may be wrong. Germline CDR1 is WNHNN and CDR2 is SYGVQD (reference sequence). This CDR3 has 13 residues. The CDR3 nucleotides read TGCGCCAGCAGTTTAGCGGTGAACTACGAGCAGTACTTC. It is translated as CASSLAVNYEQYF.

The DNA of the CDR3 is TGTGCCAGCAGGACAGGGGGCTTCGGAAACACCATATATTTT. Translating it yields CASRTGGFGNTIYF. The V gene is TRBV28, the J gene TRBJ1-3; 10 nucleotides align to TRBD1. The germline V gene encodes CDR1 MDHEN and CDR2 SYDVKM. V trimming: 6 bases; J trimming: 4 bases; junction bases outside the gene matches: 3. This CDR3 spans 14 amino acids.

The genes are TRBV4-1 and TRBJ1-4, with 7 bases aligning to TRBD1. J was trimmed by 6 bases and V by 4 bases; bases with no gene match: 11. The CDR3 covers 16 residues. Per germline, CDR1 MGHRA and CDR2 YSYEKL. The CDR3 reads CASSPGQALVYEKLFF. CDR3 DNA: TGCGCCAGCAGCCCCGGACAGGCATTGGTATATGAAAAACTGTTTTTT.

V and J are TRBV2 and TRBJ2-3, with D perhaps TRBD2 (6 bases). This CDR3 has 13 amino acids. Trimming pared 10 bases from V and 0 bases from J, leaving 11 bases between. The germline gives CDR1 SNHLY, CDR2 FYNNEI. The CDR3 loop is CANKLASTDTQYF. DNA for the CDR3: TGTGCCAACAAACTAGCTAGCACAGATACGCAGTATTTT.

This clone has a handful of counts. The V gene is TRBV30, the J gene TRBJ2-3, with a tentative D call TRBD2 (6 bases). From germline, CDR1 is GTSNPN and CDR2 SVGIG (reference sequence). There are 13 residues in the CDR3. V lost 8 bases to trimming and J lost 6 bases, with 18 bases between them. The CDR3 loop is CAACAGPGDTQYF. For the CDR3, the DNA is TGTGCCGCCTGCGCGGGGCCGGGGGATACGCAGTATTTT.

The V gene is TRBV5-4, the J gene TRBJ2-6; D call uncertain. The CDR3 consists of 15 residues. V dropped 4 bases and J dropped 0 bases, with 8 bases sitting between them. CDR1 SGHNT and CDR2 YYREEE come from the germline V gene (reference sequence). CDR3 coding DNA: TGTGCCAGCAGCCCTATTAACTCTGGGGCCAACGTCCTGACTTTC. The encoded protein is CASSPINSGANVLTF.

The chain is built from TRBV7-9 and TRBJ2-6, with D tentatively TRBD1 (6 bases). In germline, CDR1 is SEHNR, CDR2 FQNEAQ (reference sequence). This CDR3 spans 15 amino acids. V was pared by 2 bases and J by 3 bases, with 8 bases between. The DNA of the CDR3 is TGTGCCAGCAGCTTATCAGGGGTTGGGGCCAACGTCCTGACTTTC. As protein: CASSLSGVGANVLTF.

This clone was seen a single time. V and J are TRBV18 and TRBJ1-3; no clear D gene. This CDR3 has 15 residues. Germline V CDR1 and CDR2: KGHSH, LQKENI. V gave up 0 bases and J gave up 6 bases, with 12 bases separating them. CDR3 bases: TGTGCCAGCTCACCACCTTCAATACCTTTAAACACCATATATTTT. Translating it yields CASSPPSIPLNTIYF.

The chain uses TRBV5-4 and TRBJ1-2; D call uncertain. Germline CDR1 reads SGHNT; CDR2 reads YYREEE (reference sequence). V lost 4 bases and J lost 6, with 13 bases in between. This CDR3 region has 13 residues. The CDR3 bases are TGTGCCAGCAGCACCCGTGGCCCAAATGGCTACACCTTC. Translating it yields CASSTRGPNGYTF.

V usage is TRBV7-9 and J usage is TRBJ1-1, with D possibly being TRBD1 (5 bases). Trimming left V 3 bases short and J 5 bases short, with 10 bases between. The V gene's germline CDR1 is SEHNR and CDR2 FQNEAQ (reference sequence). CDR3 length: 13 amino acids. The CDR3 reads CASSFSGRTEAFF. In DNA, the CDR3 is TGTGCCAGCAGCTTCTCAGGGCGGACTGAAGCTTTCTTT.

The chain uses TRBV5-1 and TRBJ2-2; D is unresolved. Germline V CDR1 and CDR2: SGHRS, YFSETQ. The CDR3 extends over 16 amino acids. V lost 0 bases and J 3 bases, leaving 12 bases between the germline ends. The CDR3 reads CASSLAAGSDTGELFF. The DNA of the CDR3 is TGCGCCAGCAGCTTGGCCGCAGGCTCAGACACCGGGGAGCTGTTTTTT.